Each of the 4 T cell receptor beta chains below was sequenced from the same sample in a study of vaccination effects on CD4 cells after COVID-19. Clones were sequenced by immunoSEQ multiplex PCR, and TCRdb holds only the in-frame ones, with some missing. Of 30,000 to 35,000 clones listed, over 70% were seen once; the top ten hold 15%. Culturing for 9 to 10 days preceded CD4+ T cell isolation. The vaccine given was either BNT162b2 or mRNA-1273, in two doses. No antigens are known for them. The sample was CD4+ T cells from PBMCs cultured without peptide, taken after COVID-19 vaccination. Receptors originate from a human donor who received a COVID-19 vaccine.

This CDR3 is CASSPSGTDTQYF. The DNA of the CDR3 is TGCGCCAGCAGCCCGAGCGGCACAGATACGCAGTATTTT. V usage is TRBV5-1 and J usage is TRBJ2-3; D gene unclear. V gave up 4 bases and J gave up 1 base, with 7 bases separating them. The CDR3 has 13 residues. Germline CDR1 and CDR2: SGHRS and YFSETQ.

This sequence joins TRBV3-1 (or the pseudogene TRBV3-2) and TRBJ1-1; a weak D match, TRBD1 (6 bases). This CDR3 spans 16 amino acids. The germline CDR1 and CDR2 sequences are LGHDT and YNNKEL (reference sequence). Deletions cut 0 bases from V and 0 bases from J, with 11 bases between. The CDR3 DNA is TGTGCCAGCAGCCAAGATAGGGGGATCTTGAACACTGAAGCTTTCTTT. It codes for CASSQDRGILNTEAFF.

The V call is TRBV5-4, the J call TRBJ1-2, with TRBD1 as a possible D gene (5 bases). Germline CDR1 SGHNT, CDR2 YYREEE (reference sequence). Trimming pared 4 bases from V and 2 bases from J, leaving 15 bases between. CDR3 length equals 15 residues. The CDR3 spells CASSGAGGKNYGYTF. CDR3 bases: TGTGCCAGCAGCGGGGCTGGGGGAAAGAACTATGGCTACACCTTC.

The V call is TRBV6-5, the J call TRBJ1-1; TRBD1 aligns across 7 bases. Germline loops: CDR1 MNHEY, CDR2 SVGAGI. This CDR3 has 11 amino acids. With V trimmed by 5 bases and J by 12 bases, 6 bases remained unmatched. As DNA, the CDR3 is TGTGCCAGCAGTCGACAGGGTTCGTCTTTCTTT. This gives the protein CASSRQGSSFF.